This T cell receptor beta chain was retrieved from a study of T cell repertoires and HLA-DP antigens. Across the whole study: Pre-culture CD4+ samples used around 1,200 ng DNA versus roughly 200 ng for CD137+CD4+ sorts. Study-wide findings and caveats: Responder cells were total CD4+ cells with a HeLa antigen-presenting system.

V was trimmed by 7 bases and J by 13 bases, leaving 17 bases between them. The CDR3 consists of 12 residues. CDR1 and CDR2 from the germline V gene are MNHNY and SVGAGI (reference sequence). A note on this clone: The target antigen is unknown.

The PCR primers covered 54 TRBV and 13 TRBJ segments. Data came from immunoSEQ multiplex PCR; TCRdb stores just in-frame clones and leaves some out. The repertoire holds around 100,000 clones, roughly 92% seen once, with 0.25% to 0.3% in the top ten. The sequenced material came from CD4+ T cells from PBMCs. The TCR comes from a woman younger than 30 in good health and CMV-seronegative. V gene TRBV6-6 combines with J gene TRBJ2-1; possibly TRBD1 for D (5 bases). The DNA for the CDR3 is TGTGCCAGCACCCCCGGGTGGACATTACAGTTCTTC. This gives the protein CASTPGWTLQFF.